The 9 T cell receptor beta chains below come from one sample, sequenced in a study of blood T cell repertoires in COVID-19. The repertoire was sequenced with immunoSEQ multiplex PCR; TCRdb's copy has only in-frame clones and lacks some. The repertoire includes roughly 100,000 clones, 86% of them detected once, and about 19% sits in the top ten. Sequences were obtained from peripheral blood. The receptors were sampled from a woman aged 80 or over with acute or convalescent COVID-19.

The chain has TRBV5-1 and TRBJ2-7, with TRBD2 matching over 9 bases. Germline values: CDR1 SGHRS, CDR2 YFSETQ. V was pared by 4 bases and J by 0 bases, with 5 bases of the junction left unmatched. This CDR3 contains 15 residues. The CDR3 protein is CASSLSSGVSYEQYF. The DNA of the CDR3 is TGCGCCAGCAGCCTCTCTAGCGGGGTCTCCTACGAGCAGTACTTC.

The chain uses TRBV24-1 and TRBJ1-2, with 8 bases lining up with TRBD1. CDR3 length: 16 amino acids. Germline V gives CDR1 KGHDR, CDR2 SFDVKD. V lost 4 bases, J lost 0 bases, and 6 bases stayed unmatched. CDR3 nucleotides: TGTGCCACCAGTGAGGCCGACAGGGGCGCTAACTATGGCTACACCTTC. This encodes CATSEADRGANYGYTF.

The chain employs TRBV15 and TRBJ1-4; D gene ambiguous. Germline V gene data show CDR1 as LNHNV and CDR2 as YYDKDF (reference sequence). Deletions cut 0 bases from V and 5 bases from J, with 10 bases between. This CDR3 region has 15 residues. This CDR3 is CATSRDTAGNEKLFF. The CDR3 nucleotides read TGTGCCACCAGCAGAGATACGGCAGGCAATGAAAAACTGTTTTTT.

The chain employs TRBV3-1 (or the pseudogene TRBV3-2) and TRBJ1-6; D uncertain. CDR3 size: 16 residues. Germline CDR1 LGHDT, CDR2 YNNKEL (reference sequence). V lost 0 bases and J 7 bases, leaving 13 bases between the germline ends. CDR3 DNA: TGTGCCAGCAGCCAAGATTTTCAGAGGGAAAATTCACCCCTCCACTTT. It specifies CASSQDFQRENSPLHF.

The chain joins TRBV5-4 to TRBJ2-1; 7 bases agree with TRBD2. Germline CDR1 reads SGHNT; CDR2 reads YYREEE (reference sequence). Trimming took 0 bases from V and 4 from J; bases not matched to a gene: 7. This CDR3 is 16 amino acids long. The CDR3 sequence is CASSLGAGAMYNEQFF. The CDR3 region has the DNA TGTGCCAGCAGCTTGGGGGCGGGAGCCATGTACAATGAGCAGTTCTTC.

A few counts support this clone. The gene calls are TRBV18 and TRBJ2-7; 9 bases are a match to TRBD1. The CDR3 totals 15 residues. The germline CDR1 and CDR2 sequences are KGHSH and LQKENI. V was pared by 3 bases and J by 0 bases, with 3 bases of the junction left unmatched. CDR3 nucleotide sequence: TGTGCCAGCTCACCTGGGACAGGGCCCTCCTACGAGCAGTACTTC. As protein: CASSPGTGPSYEQYF.

This clone was counted between two and nine times. The chain employs TRBV6-4 and TRBJ2-7; 9 positions match TRBD2. V lost 2 bases to trimming and J lost 5 bases; unmatched junction nucleotides: 4. Germline V gene lookup returns CDR1 MRHNA and CDR2 SNTAGT. The CDR3 is made up of 14 amino acids. CDR3 region: CASSDLGTSNEQYF. CDR3 bases: TGTGCCAGCAGTGACCTAGGGACTAGCAACGAGCAGTACTTC.

The rearrangement uses TRBV27 and TRBJ2-7, with a possible D match to TRBD1 (5 bases). Trimming removed 1 base from V and 2 bases from J, with 9 bases in between. Per the germline V gene, CDR1 is MNHEY and CDR2 is SMNVEV (reference sequence). This CDR3 contains 14 residues. CDR3 protein: CASSLFQGAYEQYF. CDR3 sequence (DNA): TGTGCCAGCAGTTTATTTCAGGGTGCCTACGAGCAGTACTTC.

The rearrangement joins TRBV6-4 to TRBJ2-7; the match to TRBD2 covers 8 bases. This CDR3 is 15 amino acids long. Germline V gene data show CDR1 as MRHNA and CDR2 as SNTAGT. V gave up 6 bases and J gave up 2 bases; unmatched junction bases: 9. CDR3: CASSRQRGPTYEQYF. The CDR3 bases are TGTGCCAGCAGCCGACAGCGGGGGCCGACCTACGAGCAGTACTTC.